This T cell receptor beta chain was obtained from a study of regulatory T cells in long-lasting Graves disease (dated by TCRdb to the early 2020s). Background on the whole study: To count as having persistent Graves' disease, a patient had to have received antithyroid drug treatment for over 5 years with TSH receptor autoantibodies remaining persistently positive. Peripheral blood TCR sequencing and RNA sequencing compared persistent Graves' disease patients with newly diagnosed Graves' disease patients. The study was registered as a clinical trial and conducted in China. A total of around 35 samples were covered by TCR sequencing, comprising roughly 13 persistent and 20 newly diagnosed Graves' disease patients. In the clinical cohort, patients with persistent Graves' disease had used antithyroid drugs for an average of about 9.3 years. Here is what the overall study found, with its caveats: TRBV28, TRBJ1-2 and TRBJ2-5 were preferentially used in persistent disease, while TRBV20-1 and TRBJ2-1 were favored in newly diagnosed disease. A larger number of public clonotypes was shared among persistent patients (more than 2,500) than among newly diagnosed patients (approximately 1,000). The study examined only peripheral blood because the primary lesion, thyroid tissue, could not be accessed. Only the TCR beta chain was sequenced and analyzed. Compared with newly diagnosed patients, patients with persistent Graves' disease had lower TCR Shannon entropy and fewer highly expanded clones, which suggests clonal expansion. The authors noted that the small sample size was a limitation that may lower accuracy.

The V end gives up 7 bases and the J end 0 bases, leaving 12 bases in the junction not matched to a gene. Including the terminal cysteine and phenylalanine, the CDR3 comprises 19 residues. Of the read, only the CDR3 DNA is kept; its 57 bases are in frame from base 1. The germline V gene specifies SGHAT as CDR1 and FQNNGV as CDR2. Receptor libraries were prepared by multiplex PCR. TCRdb names Illumina HiSeq 4000 as the instrument used. iRepertoire HTBI primers and Arm-PCR amplification of CDR3 regions were used to construct TCR beta libraries. Before sequencing, the PCR products went through gel purification. The original methods were these. Gene usage analysis of CDR3 amino acid clonotypes used the 50 to 70 TRBV and some 13 TRBJ segments found across samples. COPE and FqMerger were used to merge the filtered high-quality paired reads into contigs. BLAST was used to align contigs to the IMGT TRBV, TRBD and TRBJ reference genes, and CDR3 was defined following IMGT. Clonotypes above 0.1% frequency were classified as highly expanded clones. Repertoire diversity was measured by Shannon entropy, and V-J evenness by the Gini coefficient. A clonotype found in more than one individual was treated as public. Using fastp trimming at Q25 and MiXCR clonotype assembly, TCRdb reanalyzed the public sequencing data and kept in-frame beta chains. Identical CDR3 proteins give one entry, which carries the most common genes and DNA. The authors' filters were not applied to this entry. Present in this sample are 700,000 or so distinct CDR3 sequences, around 30% of which were seen just once. Jointly, the top ten make up 40% to 50% of the sample.

This clonotype has a handful of counts. The specificity of this receptor is unknown. Base qualities are missing; no much larger clone stands one base away. Explained via the paper, the time point label denotes: persistent/refractory GD, antithyroid drugs over 5 years with positive TRAb. For both TCR sequencing and RNA sequencing, RNA was extracted from PBMCs using TRIzol. The diagnosis of Graves' disease followed American Thyroid Association guidelines. Patients for the study were recruited at an endocrinology department in Xi'an, China. Each patient gave approximately 8.8 milliliters of peripheral blood, collected in an EDTA anticoagulant tube. Ficoll Paque Plus density gradient separation was used to isolate PBMCs, and no additional T cell sorting was done. An Agilent 2100 Bioanalyzer and agarose gel were used to assess RNA quality, and a NanoDrop 2000 was used to measure RNA concentration.

The sequence joins TRBV11-2 to TRBJ2-7; 16 central nucleotides agree with TRBD2. The sequence was collected from a female donor with Graves disease. Sequenced material: peripheral blood mononuclear cells (PBMCs), taken when the disease was refractory, from a patient treated with antithyroid drugs. The nucleotide sequence reads TGTGCCAGCACCTCTTTGGGACTAGCGGGAGGGCAGAGCTCCTACGAGCAGTACTTC. Its product reads: CASTSLGLAGGQSSYEQYF.